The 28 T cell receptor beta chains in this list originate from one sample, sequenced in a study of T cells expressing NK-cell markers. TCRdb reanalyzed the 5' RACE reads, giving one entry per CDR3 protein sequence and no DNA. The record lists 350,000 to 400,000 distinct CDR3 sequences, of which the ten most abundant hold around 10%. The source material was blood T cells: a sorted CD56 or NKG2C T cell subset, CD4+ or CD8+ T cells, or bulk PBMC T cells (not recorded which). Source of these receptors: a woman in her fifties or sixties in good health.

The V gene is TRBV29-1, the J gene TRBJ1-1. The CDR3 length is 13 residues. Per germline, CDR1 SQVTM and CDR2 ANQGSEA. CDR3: CSAKVAGNTEAFF.

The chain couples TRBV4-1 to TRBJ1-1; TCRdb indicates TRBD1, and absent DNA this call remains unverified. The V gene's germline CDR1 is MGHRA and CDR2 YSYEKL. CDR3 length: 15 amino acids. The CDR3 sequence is CASSPRTGGNTEAFF.

CDR3 region: CASSLQGASEQFF. V gene TRBV12-3 or TRBV12-4 combines with J gene TRBJ2-1; no DNA is available, so the TRBD1 call from TCRdb remains unchecked. The length of the CDR3 is 13 residues.

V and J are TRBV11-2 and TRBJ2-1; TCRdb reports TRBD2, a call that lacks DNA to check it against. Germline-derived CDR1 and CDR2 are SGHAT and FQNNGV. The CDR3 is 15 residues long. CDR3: CATLDSGRAQDEQFF.

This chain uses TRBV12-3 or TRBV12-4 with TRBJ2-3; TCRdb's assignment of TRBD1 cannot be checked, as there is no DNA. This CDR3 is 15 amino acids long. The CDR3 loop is CASSSTLRGADTQYF.

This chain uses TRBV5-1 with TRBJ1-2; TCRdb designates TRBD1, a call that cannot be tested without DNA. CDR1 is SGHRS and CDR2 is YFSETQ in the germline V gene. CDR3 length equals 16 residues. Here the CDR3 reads CASSSAQGQGAYGYTF.

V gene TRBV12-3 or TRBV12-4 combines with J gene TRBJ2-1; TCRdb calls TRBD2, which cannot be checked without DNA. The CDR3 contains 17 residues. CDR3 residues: CASSLMMAGGLLNEQFF.

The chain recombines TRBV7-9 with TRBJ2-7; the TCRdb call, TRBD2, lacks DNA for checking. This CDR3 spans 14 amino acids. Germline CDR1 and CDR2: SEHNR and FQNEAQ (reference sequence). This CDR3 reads CASSFWGLAYEQYF.

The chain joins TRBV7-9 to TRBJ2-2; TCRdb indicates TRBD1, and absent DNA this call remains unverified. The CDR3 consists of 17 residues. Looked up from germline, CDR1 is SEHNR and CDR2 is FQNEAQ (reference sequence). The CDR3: CATYGTSGTENTGELFF.

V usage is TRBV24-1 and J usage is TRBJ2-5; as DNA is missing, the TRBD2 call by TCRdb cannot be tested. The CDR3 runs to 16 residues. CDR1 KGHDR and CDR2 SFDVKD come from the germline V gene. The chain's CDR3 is CATSDLSSPVRETQYF.

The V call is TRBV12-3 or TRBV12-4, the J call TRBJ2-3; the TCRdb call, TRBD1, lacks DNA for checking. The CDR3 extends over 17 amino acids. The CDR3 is CASSLAGLGSGTDTQYF.

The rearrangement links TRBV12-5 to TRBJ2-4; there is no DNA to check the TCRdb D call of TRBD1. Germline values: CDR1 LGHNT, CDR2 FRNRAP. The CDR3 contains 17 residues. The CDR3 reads CASRGTDHYLAKNIQYF.

CDR3 in amino acids: CSAGTASYNEQFF. J is TRBJ2-1 and V is TRBV20-1; the D gene TCRdb calls, TRBD2, cannot be checked with no DNA. Germline CDR1 and CDR2: DFQATT and SNEGSKA (reference sequence). The CDR3 sequence is 13 residues long.

The CDR3: CASSLGLRQGAVGTEAFF. This sequence joins TRBV5-1 and TRBJ1-1; TCRdb designates TRBD1, a call that cannot be tested without DNA. This CDR3 spans 18 amino acids. Germline V lookup: CDR1 SGHRS, CDR2 YFSETQ.

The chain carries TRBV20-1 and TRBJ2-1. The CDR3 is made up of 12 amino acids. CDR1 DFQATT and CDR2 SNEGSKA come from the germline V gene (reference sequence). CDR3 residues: CSARTLYNEQFF.

CDR3 region: CASSSNRVYGYTF. V and J are TRBV7-2 and TRBJ1-2; TCRdb designates TRBD1, a call that cannot be tested without DNA. Germline CDR1 SGHTA, CDR2 FQGNSA. This CDR3 spans 13 amino acids.

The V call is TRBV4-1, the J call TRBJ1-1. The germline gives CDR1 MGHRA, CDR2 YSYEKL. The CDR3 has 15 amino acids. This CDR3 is CASSQVWEVNAEAFF.

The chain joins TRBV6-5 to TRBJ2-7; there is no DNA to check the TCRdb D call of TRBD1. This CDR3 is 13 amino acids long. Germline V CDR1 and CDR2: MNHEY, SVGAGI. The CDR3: CASSRQGTTEQYF.

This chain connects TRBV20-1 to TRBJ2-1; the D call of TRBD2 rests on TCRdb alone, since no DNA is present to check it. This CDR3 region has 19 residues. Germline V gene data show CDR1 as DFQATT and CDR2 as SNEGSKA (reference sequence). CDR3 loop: CSARDPGGSSGRLYNEQFF.

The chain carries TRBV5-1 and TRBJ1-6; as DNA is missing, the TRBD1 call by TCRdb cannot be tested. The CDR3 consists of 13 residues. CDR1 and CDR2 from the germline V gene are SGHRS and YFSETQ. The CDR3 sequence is CASSYDREKPLHF.

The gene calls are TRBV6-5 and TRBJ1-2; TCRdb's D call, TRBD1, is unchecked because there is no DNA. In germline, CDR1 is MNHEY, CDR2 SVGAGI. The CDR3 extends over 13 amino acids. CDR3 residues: CASRVTGKSGYTF.

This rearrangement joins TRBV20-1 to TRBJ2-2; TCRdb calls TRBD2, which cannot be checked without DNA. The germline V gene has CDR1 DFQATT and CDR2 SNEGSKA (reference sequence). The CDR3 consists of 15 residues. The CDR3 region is CSARDWRRDTGELFF.

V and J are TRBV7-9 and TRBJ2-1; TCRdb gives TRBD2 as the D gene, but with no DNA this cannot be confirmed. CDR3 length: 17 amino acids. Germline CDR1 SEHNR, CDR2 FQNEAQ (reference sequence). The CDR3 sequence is CASSPSRGTSGRNEQFF.

CDR3: CSASALREALLYNEQFF. This chain links TRBV20-1 with TRBJ2-1; TCRdb proposes TRBD2, but this gene call is untestable without DNA. This CDR3 contains 17 residues. Per the germline V gene, CDR1 is DFQATT and CDR2 is SNEGSKA (reference sequence).

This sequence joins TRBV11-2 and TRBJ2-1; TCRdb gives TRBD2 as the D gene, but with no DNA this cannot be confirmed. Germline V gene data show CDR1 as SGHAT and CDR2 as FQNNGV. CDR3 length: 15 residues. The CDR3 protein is CASSLGREVYNEQFF.

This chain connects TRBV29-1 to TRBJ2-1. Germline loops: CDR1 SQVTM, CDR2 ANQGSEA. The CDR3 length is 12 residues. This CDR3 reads CSVSWARSEQFF.

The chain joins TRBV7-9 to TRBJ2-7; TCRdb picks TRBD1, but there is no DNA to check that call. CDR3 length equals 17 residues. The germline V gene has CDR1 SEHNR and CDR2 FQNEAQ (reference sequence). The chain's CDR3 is CASSFGWERVLTYEQYF.

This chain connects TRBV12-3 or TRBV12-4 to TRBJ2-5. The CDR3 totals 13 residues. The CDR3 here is CASSTGFRETQYF.